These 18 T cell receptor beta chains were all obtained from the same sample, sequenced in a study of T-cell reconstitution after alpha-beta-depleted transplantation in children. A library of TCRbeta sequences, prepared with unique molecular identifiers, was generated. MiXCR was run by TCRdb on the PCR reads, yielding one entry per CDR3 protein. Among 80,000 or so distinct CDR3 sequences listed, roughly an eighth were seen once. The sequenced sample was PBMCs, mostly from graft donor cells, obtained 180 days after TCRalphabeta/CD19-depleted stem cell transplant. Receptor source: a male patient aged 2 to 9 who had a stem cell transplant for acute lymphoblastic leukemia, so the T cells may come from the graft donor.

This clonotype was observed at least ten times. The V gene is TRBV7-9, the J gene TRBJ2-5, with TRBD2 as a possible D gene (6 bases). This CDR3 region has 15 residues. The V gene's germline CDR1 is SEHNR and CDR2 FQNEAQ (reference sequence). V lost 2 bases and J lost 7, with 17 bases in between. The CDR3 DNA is TGTGCCAGCAGCTTATCGGCGGGGCACAAGGGGACCCAGTACTTC. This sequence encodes CASSLSAGHKGTQYF.

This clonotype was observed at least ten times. The CDR3 bases are TGCAGCTCACGGAGGGCGCGCTATGGCTACACCTTC. Translating gives CSSRRARYGYTF. The V call is TRBV29-1, the J call TRBJ1-2; D gene unclear. CDR3 size: 12 residues. Germline V lookup: CDR1 SQVTM, CDR2 ANQGSEA. With 8 bases removed from V and 4 bases from J, the gap between germline ends came to 14 bases.

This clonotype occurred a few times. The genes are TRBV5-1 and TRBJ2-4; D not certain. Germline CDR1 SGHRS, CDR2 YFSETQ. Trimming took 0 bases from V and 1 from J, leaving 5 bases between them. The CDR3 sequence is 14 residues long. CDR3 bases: TGCGCCAGCAGCTTGGGAGAGGCCAAAAACATTCAGTACTTC. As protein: CASSLGEAKNIQYF.

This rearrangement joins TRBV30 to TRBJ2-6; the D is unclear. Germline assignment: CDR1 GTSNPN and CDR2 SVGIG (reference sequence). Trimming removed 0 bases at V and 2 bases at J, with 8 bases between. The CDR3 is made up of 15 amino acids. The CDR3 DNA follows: TGTGCCTGGAGTGTCGGGCTGGCTGGGGCCAACGTCCTGACTTTC. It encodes CAWSVGLAGANVLTF.

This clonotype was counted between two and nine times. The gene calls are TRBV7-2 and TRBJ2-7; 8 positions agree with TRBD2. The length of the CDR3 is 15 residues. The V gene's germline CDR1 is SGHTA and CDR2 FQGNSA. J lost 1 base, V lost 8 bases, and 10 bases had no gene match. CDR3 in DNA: TGTGCCAGCGGGATAGGGCGGGGGGTATCCTACGAGCAGTACTTC. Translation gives CASGIGRGVSYEQYF.

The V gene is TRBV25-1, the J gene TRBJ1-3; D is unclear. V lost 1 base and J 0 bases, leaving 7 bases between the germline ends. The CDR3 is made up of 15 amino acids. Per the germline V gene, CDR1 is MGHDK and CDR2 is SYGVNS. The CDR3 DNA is TGTGCCAGCAGTGAATTGAGATCCTCTGGAAACACCATATATTTT. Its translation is CASSELRSSGNTIYF. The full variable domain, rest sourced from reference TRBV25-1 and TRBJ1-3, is EADIYQTPRYLVIGTGKKITLECSQTMGHDKMYWYQQDPGMELHLIHYSYGVNSTEKGDLSSESTVSRIRTEHFPLTLESARPSHTSQYLCASSELRSSGNTIYFGEGSWLTVV.

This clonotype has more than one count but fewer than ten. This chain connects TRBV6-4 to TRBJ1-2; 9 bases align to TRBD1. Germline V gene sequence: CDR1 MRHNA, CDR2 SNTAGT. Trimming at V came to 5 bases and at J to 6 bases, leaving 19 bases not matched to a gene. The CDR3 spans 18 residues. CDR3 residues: CASSNVPGWTGDKDGYTF. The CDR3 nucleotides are TGTGCCAGCAGTAACGTTCCGGGGTGGACAGGGGACAAGGATGGCTACACCTTC.

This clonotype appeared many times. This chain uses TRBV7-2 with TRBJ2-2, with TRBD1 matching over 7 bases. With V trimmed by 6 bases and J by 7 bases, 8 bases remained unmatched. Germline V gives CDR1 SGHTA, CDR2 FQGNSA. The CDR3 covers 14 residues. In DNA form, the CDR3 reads TGTGCCAGCAGGGCGACAGGGACCTTCGGGGAGCTGTTTTTT. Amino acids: CASRATGTFGELFF.

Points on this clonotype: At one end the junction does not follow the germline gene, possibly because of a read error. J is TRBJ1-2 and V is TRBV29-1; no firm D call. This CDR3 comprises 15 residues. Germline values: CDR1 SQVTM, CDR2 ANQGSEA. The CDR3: CSVVETPLPNYGDTF. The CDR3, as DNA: TGCAGCGTTGTGGAGACTCCTCTTCCTAACTATGGCGACACCTTC.

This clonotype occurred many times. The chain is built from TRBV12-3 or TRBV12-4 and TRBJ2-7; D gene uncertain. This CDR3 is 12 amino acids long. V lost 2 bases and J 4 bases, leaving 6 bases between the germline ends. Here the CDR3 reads CASSLLGYEQYF. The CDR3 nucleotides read TGTGCCAGCAGTTTATTGGGGTACGAGCAGTACTTC.

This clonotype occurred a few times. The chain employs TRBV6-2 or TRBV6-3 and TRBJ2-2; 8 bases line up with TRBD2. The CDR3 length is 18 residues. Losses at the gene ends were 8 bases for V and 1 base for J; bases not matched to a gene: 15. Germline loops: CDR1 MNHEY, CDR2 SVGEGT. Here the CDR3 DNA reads TGTGCCAGCCTTCCCCGGGAGGGCGTTAGGTGGAACACCGGGGAGCTGTTTTTT. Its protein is CASLPREGVRWNTGELFF.

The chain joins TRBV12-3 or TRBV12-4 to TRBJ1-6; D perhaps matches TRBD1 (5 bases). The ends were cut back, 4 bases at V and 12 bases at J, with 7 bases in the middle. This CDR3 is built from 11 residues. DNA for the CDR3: TGTGCCAGCAGTTCCCAGGGACCCCTCCACTTT. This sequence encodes CASSSQGPLHF.

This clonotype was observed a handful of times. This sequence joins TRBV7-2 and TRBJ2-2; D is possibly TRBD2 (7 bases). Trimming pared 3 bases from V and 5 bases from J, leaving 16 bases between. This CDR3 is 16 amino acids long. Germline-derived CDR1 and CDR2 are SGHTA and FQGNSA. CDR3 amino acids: CASSLGRETGTGELFF. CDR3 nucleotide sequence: TGTGCCAGCAGCTTGGGGCGGGAGACAGGTACCGGGGAGCTGTTTTTT. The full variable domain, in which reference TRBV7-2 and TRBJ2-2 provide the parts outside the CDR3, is GAGVSQSPSNKVTEKGKDVELRCDPISGHTALYWYRQSLGQGLEFLIYFQGNSAPDKSGLPSDRFSAERTGGSVSTLTIQRTQQEDSAVYLCASSLGRETGTGELFFGEGSRLTVL.

The CDR3 is CASSLGLAGFTDTQYF. DNA for the CDR3: TGTGCCAGCAGCTTAGGATTAGCGGGGTTCACAGATACGCAGTATTTT. V gene TRBV11-2 combines with J gene TRBJ2-3; 8 bases map to TRBD2. Germline assignment: CDR1 SGHAT and CDR2 FQNNGV. The length of the CDR3 is 16 residues. V lost 1 base and J lost 2; bases outside the gene matches: 5. The full variable domain, rest sourced from reference TRBV11-2 and TRBJ2-3, is EAGVAQSPRYKIIEKRQSVAFWCNPISGHATLYWYQQILGQGPKLLIQFQNNGVVDDSQLPKDRFSAERLKGVDSTLKIQPAKLEDSAVYLCASSLGLAGFTDTQYFGPGTRLTVL.

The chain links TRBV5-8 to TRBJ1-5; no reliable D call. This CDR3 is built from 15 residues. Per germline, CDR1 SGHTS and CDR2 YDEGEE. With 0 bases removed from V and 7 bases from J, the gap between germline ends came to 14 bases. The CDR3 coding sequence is TGTGCCAGCAGCTTGGGAGGGTGGGTCGGCCAGCCCCAGCATTTT. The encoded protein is CASSLGGWVGQPQHF.

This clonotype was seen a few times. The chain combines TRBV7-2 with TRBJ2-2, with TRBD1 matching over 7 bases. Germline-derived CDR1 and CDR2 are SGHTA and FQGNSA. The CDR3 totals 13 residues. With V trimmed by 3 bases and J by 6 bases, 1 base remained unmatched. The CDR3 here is CASSFRGPGELFF. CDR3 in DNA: TGTGCCAGCAGCTTTAGGGGGCCCGGGGAGCTGTTTTTT.

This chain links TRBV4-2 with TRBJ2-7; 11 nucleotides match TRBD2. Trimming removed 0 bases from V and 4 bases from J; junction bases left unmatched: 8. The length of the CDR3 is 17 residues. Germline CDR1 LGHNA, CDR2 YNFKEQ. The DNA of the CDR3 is TGTGCCAGCAGCCAAGACCGTAGCGGGAGGGCCGCTTACGAGCAGTACTTC. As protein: CASSQDRSGRAAYEQYF.

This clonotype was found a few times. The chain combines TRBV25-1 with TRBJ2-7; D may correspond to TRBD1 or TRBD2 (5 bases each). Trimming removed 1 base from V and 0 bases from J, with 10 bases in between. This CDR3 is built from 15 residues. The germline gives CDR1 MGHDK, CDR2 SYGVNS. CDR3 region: CASSESRGRSYEQYF. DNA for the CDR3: TGTGCCAGCAGTGAATCCCGGGGCCGCTCCTACGAGCAGTACTTC.